Here is one T cell receptor beta chain with its context. As yet, its antigen is unknown. The data were obtained in a study of Ad26.COV2.S vaccination and SARS-CoV-2 variants. Study-level background: Doses of Ad26.COV2.S were injected into muscle once or twice, 56 days apart. Findings and limits, study-wide: Vaccinees displayed broader spike-specific TCR repertoires than placebo recipients.

Germline V lookup: CDR1 SGDLS, CDR2 YYNGEE. This CDR3 is built from 15 residues. V was pared by 0 bases and J by 2 bases, with 12 bases between. Repertoires were generated with immunoSEQ multiplex PCR, while TCRdb's copy carries only in-frame clones and drops some. Among roughly 510,000 clones, roughly 89% were seen once, and the ten largest hold 9.5% to 15%. Treatment of the sample: around 19 received Ad26.COV2.S at low or high dose, single or two shots; about 5 received placebo; per-sample allocation not given. Collection of the samples took place on day 63 after the first injection of vaccine or placebo. What was given as vaccine was an Ad26 vector encoding Wuhan-strain SARS-CoV-2 spike.

The sequencing here drew on peripheral blood, taken in a trial of Ad26.COV2.S vaccine versus placebo. The TCR sequence derives from a person aged 18-60 years who received the Ad26.COV2.S COVID-19 vaccine or a placebo. The chain is built from TRBV9 and TRBJ2-7, with D unclear. The DNA of the CDR3 is TGTGCCAGCAGCGTAGGCGTCAGCAACACCTACGAGCAGTACTTC. Encoded protein: CASSVGVSNTYEQYF. The entire variable domain, with the rest obtained from reference TRBV9 and TRBJ2-7, is as follows: DSGVTQTPKHLITATGQRVTLRCSPRSGDLSVYWYQQSLDQGLQFLIQYYNGEERAKGNILERFSAQQFPDLHSELNLSSLELGDSALYFCASSVGVSNTYEQYFGPGTRLTVT.